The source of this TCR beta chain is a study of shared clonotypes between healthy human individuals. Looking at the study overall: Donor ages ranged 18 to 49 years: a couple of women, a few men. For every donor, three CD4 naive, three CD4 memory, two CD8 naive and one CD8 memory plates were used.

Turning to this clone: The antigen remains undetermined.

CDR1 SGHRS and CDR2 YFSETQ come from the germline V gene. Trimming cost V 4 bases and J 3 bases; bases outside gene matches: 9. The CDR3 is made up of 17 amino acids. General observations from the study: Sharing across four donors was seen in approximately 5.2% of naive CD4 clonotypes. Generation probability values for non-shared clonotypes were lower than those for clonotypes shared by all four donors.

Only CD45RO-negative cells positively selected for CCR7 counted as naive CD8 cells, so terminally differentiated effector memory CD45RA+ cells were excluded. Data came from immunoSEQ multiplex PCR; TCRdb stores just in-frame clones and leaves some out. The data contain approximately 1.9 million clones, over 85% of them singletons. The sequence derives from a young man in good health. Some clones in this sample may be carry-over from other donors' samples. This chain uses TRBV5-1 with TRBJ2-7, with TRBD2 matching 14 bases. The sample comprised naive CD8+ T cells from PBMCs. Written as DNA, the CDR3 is TGCGCCAGCAGCCCTGGGACTAGCGGGAGACCCAACTACGAGCAGTACTTC. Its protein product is CASSPGTSGRPNYEQYF.